These 25 T cell receptor beta chains were sequenced from one sample in a study of T cell responses to AZD1222 COVID-19 vaccine. Only in-frame clones appear in the TCRdb table, and some are missing; sequencing was by immunoSEQ multiplex PCR. The data show about 100,000 clones, with nearly 90% seen just once and about 2.8% held by the top ten. This specimen was peripheral blood, taken on day 0 of AZD1222 vaccination. These receptors all come from an adult in good health.

The V gene is TRBV5-1, the J gene TRBJ1-2, with D unresolved. The CDR3 is 14 residues long. V shed 3 bases and J shed 0 bases, with 9 bases lying between them. The germline gives CDR1 SGHRS, CDR2 YFSETQ. This CDR3 is CASSSDGTNYGYTF. In DNA, the CDR3 is TGCGCCAGCAGCTCTGACGGAACTAACTATGGCTACACCTTC. Based on the CDR3 plus reference TRBV5-1 and TRBJ1-2, the full variable domain is KAGVTQTPRYLIKTRGQQVTLSCSPISGHRSVSWYQQTPGQGLQFLFEYFSETQRNKGNFPGRFSGRQFSNSRSEMNVSTLELGDSALYLCASSSDGTNYGYTFGSGTRLTVV.

The chain recombines TRBV30 with TRBJ1-3; no firm D call. This CDR3 has 14 residues. Germline V CDR1 and CDR2: GTSNPN, SVGIG (reference sequence). V lost 0 bases, J lost 0 bases, and 6 bases lay in between. The CDR3 is CAWSVSSSGNTIYF. CDR3 coding DNA: TGTGCCTGGAGTGTTTCGAGCTCTGGAAACACCATATATTTT.

The gene calls are TRBV2 and TRBJ1-1, with D uncertain. CDR3 length equals 14 residues. With 6 bases removed from V and 6 bases from J, the gap between germline ends came to 17 bases. CDR1 SNHLY and CDR2 FYNNEI come from the germline V gene. The CDR3 DNA reads as TGTGCCAGCAGCACTATATACCTGAAGGCTGAAGCTTTCTTT. The encoded protein is CASSTIYLKAEAFF.

The chain is built from TRBV7-9 and TRBJ2-3; the match to TRBD1 covers 7 bases. The CDR3 has 15 residues. Germline trimming cut 1 base from V and 3 bases from J; bases unmatched to any gene: 4. Germline loops: CDR1 SEHNR, CDR2 FQNEAQ (reference sequence). CDR3 DNA sequence: TGTGCCAGCAGCTTAGAGGGACAGATTACAGATACGCAGTATTTT. It is translated as CASSLEGQITDTQYF.

The CDR3 spells CASSYSTGWDNEQFF. For the CDR3, the DNA is TGTGCCAGCAGTTACTCGACAGGGTGGGACAATGAGCAGTTCTTC. The V gene is TRBV6-5, the J gene TRBJ2-1, with 7 bases matching TRBD1. The CDR3 loop spans 15 amino acids. Germline V gene data show CDR1 as MNHEY and CDR2 as SVGAGI. The trim removed 0 bases at V and 5 bases at J, leaving 4 bases unmatched.

The chain recombines TRBV11-3 with TRBJ2-2; no firm D call. Per germline, CDR1 SGHNT and CDR2 YENEEA. This CDR3 spans 16 amino acids. V was pared by 4 bases and J by 0 bases, with 12 bases between. The CDR3 spells CASSSLEPANTGELFF. The CDR3 DNA reads TGTGCCAGCAGCTCACTGGAGCCCGCGAACACCGGGGAGCTGTTTTTT. The variable domain in full, completed from reference TRBV11-3 and TRBJ2-2, reads EAGVVQSPRYKIIEKKQPVAFWCNPISGHNTLYWYLQNLGQGPELLIRYENEEAVDDSQLPKDRFSAERLKGVDSTLKIQPAELGDSAVYLCASSSLEPANTGELFFGEGSRLTVL.

This sequence joins TRBV7-9 and TRBJ2-7; D may be TRBD2 (6 bases). V was trimmed by 1 base and J by 2 bases, leaving 12 bases between them. This CDR3 has 15 residues. Germline assignment: CDR1 SEHNR and CDR2 FQNEAQ (reference sequence). CDR3 residues: CASSLDVAATYEQYF. The CDR3 region has the DNA TGTGCCAGCAGCTTAGATGTAGCGGCTACCTACGAGCAGTACTTC. The full variable domain, rest sourced from reference TRBV7-9 and TRBJ2-7, is DTGVSQNPRHKITKRGQNVTFRCDPISEHNRLYWYRQTLGQGPEFLTYFQNEAQLEKSRLLSDRFSAERPKGSFSTLEIQRTEQGDSAMYLCASSLDVAATYEQYFGPGTRLTVT.

The chain couples TRBV4-2 to TRBJ1-2, with D unresolved. This CDR3 has 12 residues. The V end lost 6 bases, the J end lost 4 bases, and 9 bases lay between the germline ends. Germline V gene lookup returns CDR1 LGHNA and CDR2 YNFKEQ. In DNA form, the CDR3 reads TGTGCCAGCAGTCAGGCCACCTATGGCTACACCTTC. It yields the protein CASSQATYGYTF.

CDR3 nucleotides: TGTGCCTGGGGTCTGGGTCTAAATCAGCCCCAGCATTTT. It specifies CAWGLGLNQPQHF. V and J are TRBV30 and TRBJ1-5; no definite D call. The V end was cut by 5 bases, the J end by 4 bases, with 12 bases between. CDR1 is GTSNPN and CDR2 is SVGIG in the germline V gene (reference sequence). This CDR3 has 13 residues. Variable domain in full (rest from reference TRBV30 and TRBJ1-5): SQTIHQWPATLVQPVGSPLSLECTVEGTSNPNLYWYRQAAGRGLQLLFYSVGIGQISSEVPQNLSASRPQDRQFILSSKKLLLSDSGFYLCAWGLGLNQPQHFGDGTRLSIL.

Of note for this clone: Additional DNA sequences in this sample encode the identical CDR3. The chain uses TRBV19 and TRBJ1-5; possible D gene TRBD1, 5 bases. Germline CDR1 and CDR2: LNHDA and SQIVND (reference sequence). The CDR3 runs to 14 residues. V was shortened by 3 bases and J by 1 base, with 7 bases between the two germline ends. CDR3 sequence (DNA): TGTGCCAGTAGTATCAGGGTCAGCAATCAGCCCCAGCATTTT. Translated: CASSIRVSNQPQHF.

V and J are TRBV5-4 and TRBJ1-6; D might be TRBD1 (5 bases). Germline V gene sequence: CDR1 SGHNT, CDR2 YYREEE (reference sequence). The V and J ends lost 4 bases and 6 bases respectively, with 17 bases between them. The CDR3 has 16 amino acids. The CDR3, as DNA: TGTGCCAGCAGCACTAGCATCGGGGGATCTAATTCACCCCTCCACTTT. Translated, it gives CASSTSIGGSNSPLHF.

This chain links TRBV11-2 with TRBJ2-7, with D perhaps TRBD1 (6 bases). This CDR3 comprises 16 residues. Trimming removed 1 base at V and 2 bases at J, with 15 bases between. The V gene's germline CDR1 is SGHAT and CDR2 FQNNGV. CDR3 DNA: TGTGCCAGCAGCTTAGGCGCTGGGGGCCAAGCCTACGAGCAGTACTTC. This sequence encodes CASSLGAGGQAYEQYF. Variable domain in full (rest from reference TRBV11-2 and TRBJ2-7): EAGVAQSPRYKIIEKRQSVAFWCNPISGHATLYWYQQILGQGPKLLIQFQNNGVVDDSQLPKDRFSAERLKGVDSTLKIQPAKLEDSAVYLCASSLGAGGQAYEQYFGPGTRLTVT.

The CDR3 sequence: CASAEAGANVLTF. Here the CDR3 DNA reads TGTGCCAGCGCCGAGGCAGGGGCCAACGTCCTGACTTTC. The chain employs TRBV7-2 and TRBJ2-6, with D unclear. The CDR3 totals 13 residues. Germline CDR1 reads SGHTA; CDR2 reads FQGNSA. V lost 8 bases and J 4 bases, leaving 9 bases between the germline ends. The whole variable domain, remainder taken from reference TRBV7-2 and TRBJ2-6, is GAGVSQSPSNKVTEKGKDVELRCDPISGHTALYWYRQSLGQGLEFLIYFQGNSAPDKSGLPSDRFSAERTGGSVSTLTIQRTQQEDSAVYLCASAEAGANVLTFGAGSRLTVL.

The chain links TRBV19 to TRBJ1-1, with TRBD1 identical over 8 bases. The germline CDR1 and CDR2 sequences are LNHDA and SQIVND (reference sequence). The CDR3 extends over 15 amino acids. V trimming: 6 bases; J trimming: 1 base; junction bases outside the gene matches: 7. CDR3 sequence (DNA): TGTGCCAGTAGGATCCGAACAGGGGGGAACACTGAAGCTTTCTTT. This gives the protein CASRIRTGGNTEAFF. The variable domain in full, with the rest retrieved from reference TRBV19 and TRBJ1-1, is DGGITQSPKYLFRKEGQNVTLSCEQNLNHDAMYWYRQDPGQGLRLIYYSQIVNDFQKGDIAEGYSVSREKKESFPLTVTSAQKNPTAFYLCASRIRTGGNTEAFFGQGTRLTVV.

The chain joins TRBV11-2 to TRBJ1-5, with D uncertain. V dropped 4 bases and J dropped 2 bases, with 9 bases sitting between them. Germline CDR1 and CDR2: SGHAT and FQNNGV. CDR3 length equals 14 residues. CDR3 region: CASSWGIGNQPQHF. CDR3 bases: TGTGCCAGCAGCTGGGGTATCGGCAATCAGCCCCAGCATTTT.

The chain employs TRBV3-1 (or the pseudogene TRBV3-2) and TRBJ1-2; no clear D. V dropped 4 bases and J dropped 7 bases, with 10 bases sitting between them. The V gene's germline CDR1 is LGHDT and CDR2 YNNKEL (reference sequence). This CDR3 is built from 12 residues. The CDR3 region has the DNA TGTGCCAGCAGCCGGTCGTATGTTGGCTACACCTTC. It yields the protein CASSRSYVGYTF.

V is TRBV2 and J is TRBJ1-1; D perhaps matches TRBD1 (5 bases). The CDR3 sequence is 16 residues long. CDR1 and CDR2 (germline): SNHLY, FYNNEI. V dropped 5 bases and J dropped 3 bases, with 19 bases sitting between them. The CDR3 coding sequence is TGTGCCAGCAGTAACACTCGGGACGGTAAAGACACTGAAGCTTTCTTT. Amino acid sequence: CASSNTRDGKDTEAFF.

The genes are TRBV11-2 and TRBJ1-1, with D possibly matching TRBD1 (6 bases). V lost 8 bases to trimming and J lost 3 bases, with 7 bases between them. This CDR3 spans 11 amino acids. Germline CDR1 is SGHAT and CDR2 is FQNNGV. The CDR3 nucleotides read TGTGCCAGCGGGGGCCACACTGAAGCTTTCTTT. Translated, it gives CASGGHTEAFF.

The V call is TRBV18, the J call TRBJ2-7; D not certain. Deletions cut 1 base from V and 0 bases from J, with 10 bases between. In germline, CDR1 is KGHSH, CDR2 LQKENI. The length of the CDR3 is 15 residues. CDR3: CASSPLGGSSYEQYF. For the CDR3, the DNA is TGTGCCAGCTCACCACTCGGCGGAAGCTCCTACGAGCAGTACTTC.

The chain couples TRBV19 to TRBJ1-6, with TRBD1 matching over 7 bases. Germline V gives CDR1 LNHDA, CDR2 SQIVND (reference sequence). The CDR3 has 16 amino acids. The junction had 7 bases not matched to a gene; V was cut back by 6 bases and J by 2 bases. CDR3 sequence: CASSPQGRPYNSPLHF. The CDR3 nucleotides are TGTGCCAGTAGCCCACAGGGGAGGCCCTATAATTCACCCCTCCACTTT.

This clone was observed a handful of times. The V gene is TRBV18, the J gene TRBJ1-5, with D possibly TRBD1 on 6 matching bases. From germline, CDR1 is KGHSH and CDR2 LQKENI. The V end lost 5 bases, the J end lost 2 bases, and 22 bases lay between the germline ends. The CDR3 extends over 18 amino acids. CDR3 nucleotide sequence: TGTGCCAGCTCAGGCGGACAGCTGAACAGCCTGGGCAATCAGCCCCAGCATTTT. Amino acids: CASSGGQLNSLGNQPQHF.

The rearrangement uses TRBV7-9 and TRBJ1-2; 7 nucleotides align to TRBD1. The CDR3 loop spans 13 amino acids. J was trimmed by 4 bases and V by 5 bases; bases with no gene match: 4. Germline V CDR1 and CDR2: SEHNR, FQNEAQ (reference sequence). The CDR3 bases are TGTGCCAGCAGCCCACGGGACAGCTATGGCTACACCTTC. Encoded protein: CASSPRDSYGYTF.

The rearrangement links TRBV9 to TRBJ2-2; 8 bases agree with TRBD1. Germline lookup yields CDR1 SGDLS and CDR2 YYNGEE. The junction had 6 bases not matched to a gene; V was cut back by 3 bases and J by 5 bases. The CDR3 is made up of 15 amino acids. CDR3: CASSERGQGTGELFF. The CDR3 DNA reads as TGTGCCAGCAGCGAGAGAGGACAGGGAACCGGGGAGCTGTTTTTT. Full variable domain (outside the CDR3, taken from reference TRBV9 and TRBJ2-2): DSGVTQTPKHLITATGQRVTLRCSPRSGDLSVYWYQQSLDQGLQFLIQYYNGEERAKGNILERFSAQQFPDLHSELNLSSLELGDSALYFCASSERGQGTGELFFGEGSRLTVL.

The V and J genes are TRBV10-2 and TRBJ1-4, with D perhaps matching TRBD1 (6 bases). The CDR3 has 13 residues. Germline V gene data show CDR1 as WSHSY and CDR2 as SAAADI. V was clipped by 6 bases and J by 7 bases, with 12 bases between them. The CDR3 bases are TGCGCCAGCAGGACGGGGGCAAGTGAAAAACTGTTTTTT. Protein product: CASRTGASEKLFF.

V usage is TRBV3-1 (or the pseudogene TRBV3-2) and J usage is TRBJ1-1; D is ambiguous. The V and J ends lost 7 bases and 0 bases respectively, with 12 bases between them. CDR3 length: 14 residues. CDR1 and CDR2 (germline): LGHDT, YNNKEL (reference sequence). The CDR3 is CASTPSFLNTEAFF. The CDR3 DNA reads TGTGCCAGCACCCCTAGCTTTCTGAACACTGAAGCTTTCTTT.